This TCR beta chain was obtained from a study of blood T cell repertoires in COVID-19. In the study overall: Samples taken during acute and convalescent COVID-19 were collected in the United States, Italy and Spain.

The protocol was immunoSEQ multiplex PCR, while the TCRdb copy is restricted to in-frame clones and leaves out a portion. The sample holds about 130,000 clones, roughly three quarters seen once. The length of the CDR3 is 12 residues. Trimming pared 2 bases from V and 7 bases from J, leaving 8 bases between. Germline V gives CDR1 MDHEN, CDR2 SYDVKM. The clonotype comes from a man aged 35 to 55 with active or convalescent COVID-19. The source material was peripheral blood. This chain connects TRBV28 to TRBJ1-2; no clear D. CDR3 in amino acids: CASSLRDIGYTF. CDR3 nucleotides: TGTGCCAGCAGTTTAAGAGATATTGGCTACACCTTC.